This T cell receptor beta chain was sequenced during a study of blood T cells in healthy people across ages (dated by TCRdb to 2015 to 2017). Regarding the study in general: In model experiments, template switching captured about one uniquely barcoded TCR beta cDNA molecule for every two T cells. To track age-related changes in TCR beta repertoire diversity, the study relied on deep sequencing normalized with unique cDNA molecular identifiers. Donors were grouped into four age groups: young (average 16 years), middle-aged (about 40), aged (around 66) and long-lived (roughly 80). Using the same blood draw, the study looked at two additional independent replicas of 1 million unique cDNA reads for two donors, one aged 18 to 29 and the other aged 80 or older. The research as a whole found: Because the CMV infection status of the donors was unknown, age-related changes in expanded clonotypes may potentially have been confounded. Because profiling used bulk unsorted PBMCs, naive and antigen-experienced compartments could not be compared conclusively. There was a strong correlation between observed TCR beta diversity and the percentage of naive T cells measured by flow cytometry. Estimates of total diversity based on one million sequenced T cells were regarded as lower bounds and as underestimates. The long-lived group showed more naive CD4+ T cells, fewer expanded clones and increased TCR diversity than the aged group, suggesting age selection. Observed TCR beta diversity per million T cells fell roughly linearly with age, and a significant reduction was already apparent by age roughly 40.

This clonotype was seen more than once but under ten times. Its binding antigen is unknown. There are no base qualities to consult, and no much larger clone falls within one base. The CDR3 covers 12 residues, taking in both the cysteine and the phenylalanine. The sequence is cut down to CDR3 DNA, 36 bases in frame from base 1. CDR1 is given as SQVTM and CDR2 as ANQGSEA, both from the germline V gene. The germline ends are 9 bases apart after V is trimmed by 7 bases and J by 0 bases. Systemically healthy Caucasian individuals from Russia, around 38 in total and aged about 6 to 95 years, were included as donors. Approximately 9.3 milliliters of peripheral blood were drawn from each donor into EDTA-treated Vacutainer tubes. Ficoll-Paque density-gradient centrifugation was used to isolate PBMCs, with at least 7 million per sample. Total RNA was extracted from PBMCs with Trizol reagent, with at least 5 micrograms obtained per sample. For every donor, flow cytometry on a PBMC aliquot measured the percentage of naive CD45RAhigh/CD27high T cells.

Library generation was performed with 5' RACE. These reads were obtained on an Illumina HiSeq 2500. The second PCR ran for roughly 7 to 12 cycles and used a J-beta primer mix along with a sample-barcoded 5' primer. A template-switch 5' adaptor carrying 12 random nucleotides introduced a unique molecular identifier onto each TCR beta cDNA molecule. Each sample yielded at least 3 million CDR3-containing paired-end reads. All of the RNA was converted into first-strand cDNA using the Mint cDNA synthesis kit, with a TRBC-specific oligonucleotide serving as the primer. Following uracil-DNA glycosylase treatment, a first 18-cycle PCR with universal primers M1SS and BC2_uni_R was performed on all cDNA. Per the authors' processing: For normalization, 1 million high-quality reads, each with a distinct molecular identifier, were randomly selected from each sample. Reads with shared molecular identifiers were discarded instead of being binned into consensus sequences. MiTCR, run with a Q25 quality threshold and the strictest error-elimination algorithm, handled CDR3 identification, clonotype clustering and error correction. Lower-bound total TCR beta diversity was estimated with a nonparametric unseen species model using Euler transformation. TCRdb handled the public reads itself, with Q25 trimming in fastp and clone calling in MiXCR, and kept productive beta chains. All rows with the same CDR3 protein become a single entry with the most common DNA and genes. TCRdb, not the authors, supplied the V and J calls. The sample has about 1 million distinct CDR3 sequences on record, about 25% of them singletons. Approximately 0.75% of the sample goes to the ten largest clones.

These same data were also listed under a study on T cells of mothers and their children. Per that second paper: Nine systemically healthy Caucasian individuals, comprising three mothers and their six children, were included as donors. cDNA synthesis used all of the extracted RNA, with around 1.4 ug of RNA in each 15 ul reaction. In the second PCR, the M1S primer added sample barcodes and 2-4 random nucleotides. Each mother yielded over 9 million TCR beta CDR3 reads and each child 3 million to 3.5 million reads. In both related and unrelated pairs, thymic selection shapes the output of TCR recombination in a similar way, with inherited differences having only a minor effect. Normalized repertoire overlap in related mother-child pairs was always slightly higher than in unrelated mother-child pairs, but the difference was never significant. Persistent microchimeric T cell clones were not detected, at a sensitivity of about 90 clones per million clonotypes. In the study, deep NGS was used to compare the TCR beta repertoires of mothers and children, and features distinguishing related mother-child pairs from unrelated individuals were sought. The mean age was 40 +/- 4 years for the mothers and approximately 11 +/- 4 years for the children. After adapter ligation with NEBNext reagents, the libraries were sequenced on Illumina HiSeq 2000 with 100+100 nt paired-end reads. To avoid cross-contamination, the mother libraries and the child libraries were prepared a month apart and sequenced in separate runs. For each donor, between about 450,000 and 2,300,000 distinct TCR beta clonotypes were identified. Naive TCR beta clonotypes were estimated from low-frequency clonotypes matched to each donor's FACS-determined naive share, without sorting.

The sequenced sample consisted of blood. The chain is made from TRBV29-1 and TRBJ1-1; the D gene cannot be resolved reliably. This TCR came from a girl aged 2 to 9 in good health. The nucleotides are TGCAGCGCCACGGATGTGAACACTGAAGCTTTCTTT. The translation is CSATDVNTEAFF.